The 28 T cell receptor beta chains reported below all come from one sample, sequenced in a study of T cells in Graves' hyperthyroidism and ophthalmopathy. Amplification of TCR beta CDR3 regions was performed using RNA transcripts as template. The HTBI primer set was used in a first-round RT-PCR of the TCR CDR3. Via MiXCR, TCRdb re-called the multiplex PCR reads, giving one row per CDR3 protein. Of 400,000 or so distinct CDR3 sequences in the sample, more than 14% were seen once. Sequencing input: blood. All receptors derive from a woman aged 30 to 39 with Graves' ophthalmopathy.

This clonotype was found many times. The rearrangement uses TRBV20-1 and TRBJ2-1; D gene ambiguous. Germline values: CDR1 DFQATT, CDR2 SNEGSKA (reference sequence). Deletions cut 1 base from V and 5 bases from J, with 9 bases between. The CDR3 totals 13 residues. The CDR3 reads CSARGMGNNEQFF. DNA of the CDR3: TGCAGTGCTAGAGGGATGGGGAACAATGAGCAGTTCTTC.

This clonotype was counted many times. The chain carries TRBV28 and TRBJ1-1; D may be TRBD1 (5 bases). The germline gives CDR1 MDHEN, CDR2 SYDVKM. The CDR3 length is 12 residues. V lost 5 bases and J 6 bases, leaving 10 bases between the germline ends. The CDR3 nucleotides read TGTGCCAGCAGTCGTACAGGTTCTGAAGCTTTCTTT. Residues: CASSRTGSEAFF.

The sample holds many counts of this clonotype. This chain links TRBV5-6 with TRBJ1-6, with TRBD1 matching over 9 bases. CDR1 is SGHDT, CDR2 YYEEEE, per germline. V gave up 1 base and J gave up 7 bases; unmatched junction bases: 3. The CDR3 runs 15 residues. CDR3 bases: TGTGCCAGCAGCTTGTGGGACAGGGAGAATTCACCCCTCCACTTT. Encoded protein: CASSLWDRENSPLHF.

Ten or more counts support this clonotype. V and J are TRBV2 and TRBJ1-5; D is undetermined. The CDR3 spans 20 residues. Germline V gene lookup returns CDR1 SNHLY and CDR2 FYNNEI. The V end lost 6 bases, the J end lost 0 bases, and 27 bases lay between the germline ends. CDR3 nucleotide sequence: TGTGCCAGCAGCCTCGTAAAAGGACGGACTGACCTAGATAGCAATCAGCCCCAGCATTTT. This translates into CASSLVKGRTDLDSNQPQHF.

This clonotype appeared a single time. CDR3 loop: CASSLSGAYNEQFF. CDR3 bases: TGTGCCAGCAGCTTAAGCGGGGCTTACAATGAGCAGTTCTTC. The gene calls are TRBV7-3 and TRBJ2-1, with a tentative D call TRBD2 (6 bases). The CDR3 consists of 14 residues. Trimming stripped 1 base from V and 4 bases from J, with 8 bases between. CDR1 is SGHTA and CDR2 is FQGTGA in the germline V gene.

Notes on this clonotype: A read error may be the cause here, since a much bigger clone is one base away. The rearrangement uses TRBV28 and TRBJ2-7; 11 bases are a match to TRBD2. The CDR3 consists of 16 residues. The germline V gene has CDR1 MDHEN and CDR2 SYDVKM. The CDR3: CASSLYTSGGPPEQCF. The CDR3 DNA reads TGTGCCAGCAGTTTATACACTAGCGGGGGACCTCCCGAGCAGTGCTTC.

This clonotype showed up just a few times. The genes are TRBV30 and TRBJ2-7; D not certain. The CDR3 contains 14 residues. CDR1 and CDR2 from the germline V gene are GTSNPN and SVGIG (reference sequence). Trimming pared 4 bases from V and 5 bases from J, leaving 18 bases between. Here the CDR3 reads CAWTRPGPDHEQYF. In DNA, the CDR3 is TGTGCCTGGACCCGGCCAGGTCCGGACCACGAGCAGTACTTC.

CDR3 protein: CASSLDDRYTEAFF. Written as DNA, the CDR3 is TGTGCCAGCAGCTTGGATGATCGGTACACTGAAGCTTTCTTT. The rearrangement joins TRBV5-5 to TRBJ1-1, with no clear D. This CDR3 spans 14 amino acids. The ends were cut back, 0 bases at V and 3 bases at J, with 9 bases in the middle. Germline values: CDR1 SGHKS, CDR2 YYEKEE (reference sequence).

About this clonotype itself: One base away lies a much larger clone, so this may be a sequencing read error. CDR3 amino acids: CASSPRRGLNNEQFF. CDR3 bases: TGCGCCAGCAGCCCCAGACGGGGTCTCAACAATGAGCAGTTCTTC. The chain couples TRBV4-1 to TRBJ2-1, with TRBD2 as a possible D gene (5 bases). Trimming left V 4 bases short and J 5 bases short, with 15 bases between. Germline lookup yields CDR1 MGHRA and CDR2 YSYEKL. The CDR3 spans 15 residues.

This clonotype has ten or more counts. This chain joins TRBV12-3 or TRBV12-4 and TRBJ1-2; the D gene is possibly TRBD1 (5 bases). The length of the CDR3 is 15 residues. V lost 6 bases, J lost 3 bases, and 17 bases lay in between. DNA of the CDR3: TGTGCCAGCAGCTTTACCCGGGTGGGACACTATGGCTACACCTTC. Translation: CASSFTRVGHYGYTF.

About this clonotype itself: This sequence may be a read error, since a much larger clone differs from it by one base. V and J are TRBV28 and TRBJ1-5; the match to TRBD1 covers 9 bases. The CDR3 sequence is 14 residues long. Germline V CDR1 and CDR2: MDHEN, SYDVKM. The CDR3 protein is CASSLGQGSQSQHF. CDR3 DNA: TGTGCCAGCAGTTTAGGACAGGGGAGTCAGTCCCAGCATTTT.

This clonotype has a count of ten or more. The CDR3 spells CASSYSNSDFYEQYF. In DNA form, the CDR3 reads TGTGCCAGCAGTTACTCGAACAGTGATTTCTACGAGCAGTACTTC. J is TRBJ2-7 and V is TRBV6-5; no definite D call. CDR3 size: 15 residues. V lost 0 bases and J 3 bases, leaving 12 bases between the germline ends. Germline CDR1 is MNHEY and CDR2 is SVGAGI.

This clonotype was found many times. This chain uses TRBV2 with TRBJ1-1, with no clear D. The CDR3 covers 13 residues. The V and J ends lost 4 bases and 0 bases respectively, with 6 bases between them. Germline values: CDR1 SNHLY, CDR2 FYNNEI. The CDR3, as DNA: TGTGCCAGCAGTGGGCAGATGAACACTGAAGCTTTCTTT. Translating gives CASSGQMNTEAFF.

This clonotype was picked up many times. The V gene is TRBV7-2, the J gene TRBJ1-5; perhaps TRBD1 as D (5 bases). Germline CDR1 reads SGHTA; CDR2 reads FQGNSA. The V and J ends lost 5 bases and 0 bases respectively, with 14 bases between them. The CDR3 is made up of 16 amino acids. CDR3 DNA sequence: TGTGCCAGCAGCCCACTTGGGGGTTATAGCAATCAGCCCCAGCATTTT. It translates to CASSPLGGYSNQPQHF.

Ten or more counts support this clonotype. This rearrangement joins TRBV12-3 or TRBV12-4 to TRBJ2-3, with no clear D. Trimming pared 2 bases from V and 2 bases from J, leaving 11 bases between. This CDR3 spans 15 amino acids. The CDR3 sequence: CASSLSVSPTDTQYF. The CDR3 DNA follows: TGTGCCAGCAGTTTAAGCGTGAGCCCCACAGATACGCAGTATTTT.

This clonotype was counted ten times or more. The chain is built from TRBV20-1 and TRBJ1-1; D remains unclear. The CDR3 is made up of 12 amino acids. CDR1 is DFQATT, CDR2 SNEGSKA, per germline (reference sequence). The V end was cut by 3 bases, the J end by 7 bases, with 12 bases between. The chain's CDR3 is CSASPAGNEAFF. The DNA for the CDR3 is TGCAGTGCTAGTCCGGCGGGGAATGAAGCTTTCTTT.

This clonotype was seen a few times. The rearrangement links TRBV29-1 to TRBJ1-2, with TRBD1 matching over 10 bases. With 4 bases clipped from V and 8 bases from J, the junction kept 7 bases outside the gene matches. The V gene's germline CDR1 is SQVTM and CDR2 ANQGSEA. This CDR3 spans 13 amino acids. The CDR3 region is CSVGTGTGEGYTF. The CDR3 DNA sequence: TGCAGCGTTGGAACCGGGACAGGGGAAGGCTACACCTTC.

This clonotype was detected many times. The chain links TRBV16 to TRBJ2-7, with a weak D call TRBD2 (7 bases). Germline V lookup: CDR1 KGHSY, CDR2 FQNENV. V was pared by 1 base and J by 3 bases, with 13 bases between. CDR3 length: 15 residues. The CDR3 sequence: CASSQWRGGDYEQYF. The CDR3 nucleotides are TGTGCCAGCAGCCAATGGAGGGGGGGGGACTACGAGCAGTACTTC. Combining the CDR3 with reference TRBV16 and TRBJ2-7 gives the whole variable domain GEEVAQTPKHLVRGEGQKAKLYCAPIKGHSYVFWYQQVLKNEFKFLISFQNENVFDETGMPKERFSAKCLPNSPCSLEIQATKLEDSAVYFCASSQWRGGDYEQYFGPGTRLTVT.

In its sample, this clonotype was seen a few times. The chain recombines TRBV15 with TRBJ2-4, with D tentatively TRBD1 or TRBD2 (6 bases each). V lost 1 base to trimming and J lost 4 bases, with 11 bases between them. CDR3 size: 15 residues. Germline V lookup: CDR1 LNHNV, CDR2 YYDKDF (reference sequence). The CDR3 loop is CATSRGGGTKNIQYF. The DNA for the CDR3 is TGTGCCACCAGCAGAGGAGGGGGGACAAAAAACATTCAGTACTTC.

The V and J genes are TRBV28 and TRBJ1-5, with D perhaps matching TRBD1 (5 bases). Germline V gives CDR1 MDHEN, CDR2 SYDVKM. The V and J ends lost 4 bases and 0 bases respectively, with 22 bases between them. This CDR3 spans 19 amino acids. CDR3 in amino acids: CASSSFWGSKLDSNQPQHF. DNA of the CDR3: TGTGCCAGCAGTTCTTTCTGGGGCAGTAAGCTCGATAGCAATCAGCCCCAGCATTTT. Together with reference TRBV28 and TRBJ1-5, the CDR3 gives the full variable domain: DVKVTQSSRYLVKRTGEKVFLECVQDMDHENMFWYRQDPGLGLRLIYFSYDVKMKEKGDIPEGYSVSREKKERFSLILESASTNQTSMYLCASSSFWGSKLDSNQPQHFGDGTRLSIL.

The chain is built from TRBV20-1 and TRBJ2-2; tentatively, D is TRBD1 (6 bases). V was shortened by 3 bases and J by 0 bases, with 8 bases between the two germline ends. Germline V CDR1 and CDR2: DFQATT, SNEGSKA (reference sequence). The CDR3 totals 14 residues. CDR3: CSASGTPNTGELFF. The CDR3 DNA is TGCAGTGCTAGCGGGACACCGAACACCGGGGAGCTGTTTTTT.

This clonotype showed up many times. The chain is built from TRBV7-2 and TRBJ2-7; no firm D call. Trimming took 1 base from V and 4 from J, leaving 8 bases between them. The germline V gene has CDR1 SGHTA and CDR2 FQGNSA. The length of the CDR3 is 13 residues. This chain's CDR3 is CASSLEGQYEQYF. The CDR3 DNA follows: TGTGCCAGCAGCTTAGAGGGCCAGTACGAGCAGTACTTC.

This clonotype has ten or more counts. The CDR3 loop reads CASKWGARGMGSTEAFF. CDR3 bases: TGTGCCAGCAAATGGGGGGCGCGAGGTATGGGGAGCACTGAAGCTTTCTTT. The chain joins TRBV13 to TRBJ1-1; the D gene is possibly TRBD1 (6 bases). V was cut by 7 bases and J by 4 bases, with 25 bases left in between. CDR3 length: 17 amino acids. Germline loops: CDR1 PRHDT, CDR2 FYEKMQ (reference sequence).

This clonotype was seen ten or more times. The chain couples TRBV6-1 to TRBJ1-5; TRBD1 is a possible D gene (5 bases). Looked up from germline, CDR1 is MNHNS and CDR2 is SASEGT. CDR3 length: 14 residues. V was cut by 3 bases and J by 1 base, with 7 bases left in between. The CDR3 loop is CASSDRDSNQPQHF. Written as DNA, the CDR3 is TGTGCCAGCAGTGACCGGGACAGCAATCAGCCCCAGCATTTT.

There are many counts of this clonotype. The rearrangement uses TRBV11-2 and TRBJ2-5; possibly TRBD2 for D (6 bases). Trimming took 3 bases from V and 5 from J, leaving 13 bases between them. The CDR3 sequence is 14 residues long. Germline CDR1 and CDR2: SGHAT and FQNNGV. CDR3 residues: CASSFSRGWETQYF. Here the CDR3 DNA reads TGTGCCAGCAGCTTCTCACGGGGGTGGGAGACCCAGTACTTC.

This clonotype was counted at least ten times. V gene TRBV27 combines with J gene TRBJ1-6; D unresolved. This CDR3 is 14 amino acids long. V lost 7 bases and J lost 7, with 14 bases in between. Germline lookup yields CDR1 MNHEY and CDR2 SMNVEV (reference sequence). CDR3 protein: CASTMRGVNSPLHF. The DNA of the CDR3 is TGTGCCAGCACTATGAGAGGAGTAAATTCACCCCTCCACTTT.

Worth noting for this clonotype: This may come from a read error, since a much larger clone is one base off. For the CDR3, the DNA is TGTGCCAGCAGCCCCCATGTCGGGAAGGGAGCAAGCAATCAGCCCCAGCATTTT. It specifies CASSPHVGKGASNQPQHF. This chain uses TRBV12-3 or TRBV12-4 with TRBJ1-5; no firm D call. The CDR3 spans 18 residues. V lost 6 bases and J lost 1, with 22 bases in between.

This clonotype was counted once. The genes are TRBV5-1 and TRBJ2-7, with D possibly TRBD1 on 5 matching bases. The germline CDR1 and CDR2 sequences are SGHRS and YFSETQ. The CDR3 contains 13 residues. The ends were cut back, 3 bases at V and 1 base at J, with 8 bases in the middle. The chain's CDR3 is CASSYYRSYEQYF. The CDR3 nucleotides are TGCGCCAGCAGCTATTACAGGTCCTACGAGCAGTACTTC.